This TCR beta chain emerged from a study of blood T cell repertoires in COVID-19. V was clipped by 6 bases and J by 8 bases, with 23 bases between them. The CDR3 totals 16 residues. Germline assignment: CDR1 KGHSH and CDR2 LQKENI. Clones were sequenced by immunoSEQ multiplex PCR, and TCRdb holds only the in-frame ones, with some missing. Counted here are over 150,000 clones, 86% occurring once; the ten biggest clones make up roughly 7%. The TCR originated in a man aged 45-65 years with active or convalescent COVID-19. Material for sequencing was peripheral blood. The gene calls are TRBV18 and TRBJ2-1; D not resolved. In DNA form, the CDR3 reads TGTGCCAGCTCGCCGTCAATAACGGCGGCTACGGATGAGCAGTTCTTC. It encodes CASSPSITAATDEQFF. Full variable domain (remainder filled in from reference TRBV18 and TRBJ2-1): NAGVMQNPRHLVRRRGQEARLRCSPMKGHSHVYWYRQLPEEGLKFMVYLQKENIIDESGMPKERFSAEFPKEGPSILRIQQVVRGDSAAYFCASSPSITAATDEQFFGPGTRLTVL.